The T cell receptor (beta chain) described here comes from a study of T cell responses to AZD1222 COVID-19 vaccine. Data came from immunoSEQ multiplex PCR; TCRdb stores just in-frame clones and leaves some out. The repertoire holds around 70,000 clones, with roughly 85% as singletons. As regards this clone: The antigen is undetermined.

Findings and limits, study-wide: Vaccine-associated CD4 TCRs ranged over spike, dominating at 160-218 and 743-854. Donors were largely white British and mainly female; clonal diversity was possibly underestimated.

This TCR was sampled from an adult who received the AZD1222 COVID-19 vaccine. Sequenced material: peripheral blood, taken 28 days after the second AZD1222 dose.

Here the CDR3 DNA reads TGTGCCACCAGCAGAGAAGATGCAACTAATGAAAAACTGTTTTTT. It is translated as CATSREDATNEKLFF. The V and J genes are TRBV15 and TRBJ1-4; D call uncertain. The CDR3 is made up of 15 amino acids. Germline V gene lookup returns CDR1 LNHNV and CDR2 YYDKDF (reference sequence). V lost 0 bases and J 0 bases, leaving 5 bases between the germline ends. The complete variable domain, with remaining parts taken from reference TRBV15 and TRBJ1-4, reads DAMVIQNPRYQVTQFGKPVTLSCSQTLNHNVMYWYQQKSSQAPKLLFHYYDKDFNNEADTPDNFQSRRPNTSFCFLDIRSPGLGDTAMYLCATSREDATNEKLFFGSGTQLSVL.